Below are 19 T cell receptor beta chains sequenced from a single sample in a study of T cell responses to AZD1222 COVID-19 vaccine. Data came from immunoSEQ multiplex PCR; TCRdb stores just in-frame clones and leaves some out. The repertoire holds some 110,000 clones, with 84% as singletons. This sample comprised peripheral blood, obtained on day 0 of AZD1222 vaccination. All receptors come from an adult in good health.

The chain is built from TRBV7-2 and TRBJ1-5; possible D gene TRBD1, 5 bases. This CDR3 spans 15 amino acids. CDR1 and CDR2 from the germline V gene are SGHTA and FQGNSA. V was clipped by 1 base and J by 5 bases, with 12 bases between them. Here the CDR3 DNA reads TGTGCCAGCAGCTTAGTACTGGGGGATTATCAGCCCCAGCATTTT. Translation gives CASSLVLGDYQPQHF.

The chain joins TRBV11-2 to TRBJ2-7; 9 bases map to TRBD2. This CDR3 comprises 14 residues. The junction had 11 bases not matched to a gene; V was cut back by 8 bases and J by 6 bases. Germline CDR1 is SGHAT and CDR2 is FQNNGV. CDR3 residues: CASQNRAGGPEQYF. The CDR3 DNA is TGTGCCAGCCAGAATCGGGCGGGAGGGCCCGAGCAGTACTTC.

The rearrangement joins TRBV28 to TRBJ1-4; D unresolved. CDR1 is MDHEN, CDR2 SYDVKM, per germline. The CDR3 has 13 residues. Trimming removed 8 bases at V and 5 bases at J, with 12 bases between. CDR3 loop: CASSGQLNEKLFF. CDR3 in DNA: TGTGCCAGCTCCGGGCAGCTAAATGAAAAACTGTTTTTT.

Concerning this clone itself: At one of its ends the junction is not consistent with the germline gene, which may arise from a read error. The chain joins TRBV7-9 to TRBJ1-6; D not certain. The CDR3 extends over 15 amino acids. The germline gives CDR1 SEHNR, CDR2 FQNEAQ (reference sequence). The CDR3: CASSLGVSYTSPLHF. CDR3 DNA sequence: TGTGCCAGCAGCTTAGGTGTCAGCTATACTTCACCCCTCCACTTT.

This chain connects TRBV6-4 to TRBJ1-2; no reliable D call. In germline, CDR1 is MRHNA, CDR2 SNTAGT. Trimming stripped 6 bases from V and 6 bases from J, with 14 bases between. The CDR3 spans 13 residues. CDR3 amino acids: CASSQDESHGYTF. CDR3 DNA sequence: TGTGCCAGCAGCCAGGACGAGTCCCATGGCTACACCTTC.

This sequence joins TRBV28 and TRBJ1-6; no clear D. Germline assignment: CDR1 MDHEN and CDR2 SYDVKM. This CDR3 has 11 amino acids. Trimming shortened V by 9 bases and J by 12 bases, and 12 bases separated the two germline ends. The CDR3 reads CASTTSLPLHF. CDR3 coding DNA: TGTGCCAGTACAACGTCCCTACCCCTCCACTTT.

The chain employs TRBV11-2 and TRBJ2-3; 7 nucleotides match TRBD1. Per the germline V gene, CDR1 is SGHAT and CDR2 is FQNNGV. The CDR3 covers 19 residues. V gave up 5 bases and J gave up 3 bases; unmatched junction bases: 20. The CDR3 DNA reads TGTGCCAGCAGCGCTAGGAGCCGACAGGGTTGGACGGAAACAGATACGCAGTATTTT. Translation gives CASSARSRQGWTETDTQYF.

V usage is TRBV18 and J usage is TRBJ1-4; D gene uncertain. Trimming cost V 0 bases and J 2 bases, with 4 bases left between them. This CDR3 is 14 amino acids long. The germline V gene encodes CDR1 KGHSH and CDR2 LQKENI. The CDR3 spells CASSPPNTNEKLFF. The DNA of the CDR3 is TGTGCCAGCTCACCACCTAACACTAATGAAAAACTGTTTTTT.

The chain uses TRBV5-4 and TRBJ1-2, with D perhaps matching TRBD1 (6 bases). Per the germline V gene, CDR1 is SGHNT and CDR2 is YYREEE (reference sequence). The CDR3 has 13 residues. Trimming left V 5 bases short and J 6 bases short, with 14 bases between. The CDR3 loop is CASRSYGGHGYTF. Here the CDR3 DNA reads TGTGCCAGCAGGTCCTATGGGGGGCATGGCTACACCTTC.

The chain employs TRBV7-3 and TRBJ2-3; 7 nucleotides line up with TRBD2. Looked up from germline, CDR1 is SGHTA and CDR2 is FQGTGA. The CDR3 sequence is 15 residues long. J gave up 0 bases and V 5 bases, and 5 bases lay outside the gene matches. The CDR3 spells CASSPSGSSTDTQYF. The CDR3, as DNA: TGTGCCAGCAGCCCTAGCGGATCTAGCACAGATACGCAGTATTTT.

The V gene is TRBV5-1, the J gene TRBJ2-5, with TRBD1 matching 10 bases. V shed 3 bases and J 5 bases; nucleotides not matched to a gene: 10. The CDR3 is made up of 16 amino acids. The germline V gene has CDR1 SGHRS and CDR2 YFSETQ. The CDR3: CASSSDRGPWWETQYF. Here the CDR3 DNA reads TGCGCCAGCAGCTCTGACAGGGGGCCATGGTGGGAGACCCAGTACTTC.

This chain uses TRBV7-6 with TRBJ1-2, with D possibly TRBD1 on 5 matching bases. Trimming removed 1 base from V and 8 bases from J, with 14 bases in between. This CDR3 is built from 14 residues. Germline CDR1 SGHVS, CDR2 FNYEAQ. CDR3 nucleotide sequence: TGTGCCAGCAGCTTAGGAGAGGGGCTACGGGGCTACACCTTC. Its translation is CASSLGEGLRGYTF.

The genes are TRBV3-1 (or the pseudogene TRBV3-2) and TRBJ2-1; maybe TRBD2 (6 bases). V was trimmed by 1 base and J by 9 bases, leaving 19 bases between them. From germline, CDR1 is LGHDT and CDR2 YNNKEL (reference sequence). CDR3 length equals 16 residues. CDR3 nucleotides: TGTGCCAGCAGCCAAGGGGGTCCGGGAGCCCTCAGTGAGCAGTTCTTC. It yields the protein CASSQGGPGALSEQFF.

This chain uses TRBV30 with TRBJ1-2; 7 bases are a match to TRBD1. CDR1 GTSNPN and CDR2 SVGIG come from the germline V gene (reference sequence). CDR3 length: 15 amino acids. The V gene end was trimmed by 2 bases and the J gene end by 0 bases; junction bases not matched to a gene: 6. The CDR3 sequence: CAWSIGTAANYGYTF. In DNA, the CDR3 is TGTGCCTGGAGTATAGGGACAGCTGCTAACTATGGCTACACCTTC.

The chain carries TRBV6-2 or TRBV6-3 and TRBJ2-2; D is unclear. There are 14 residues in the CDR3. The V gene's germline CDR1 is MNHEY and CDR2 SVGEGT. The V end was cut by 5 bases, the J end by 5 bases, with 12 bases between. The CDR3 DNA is TGTGCCAGCAGTCGTGCCCCGGGTACCGGGGAGCTGTTTTTT. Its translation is CASSRAPGTGELFF.

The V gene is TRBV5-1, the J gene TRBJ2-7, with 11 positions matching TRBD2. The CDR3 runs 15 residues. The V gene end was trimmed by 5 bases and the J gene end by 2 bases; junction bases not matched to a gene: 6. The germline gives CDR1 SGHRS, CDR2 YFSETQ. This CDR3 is CASRRGTSGTYEQYF. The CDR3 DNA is TGCGCCAGCAGGCGTGGGACTAGCGGAACCTACGAGCAGTACTTC. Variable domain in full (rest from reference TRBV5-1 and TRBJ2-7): KAGVTQTPRYLIKTRGQQVTLSCSPISGHRSVSWYQQTPGQGLQFLFEYFSETQRNKGNFPGRFSGRQFSNSRSEMNVSTLELGDSALYLCASRRGTSGTYEQYFGPGTRLTVT.

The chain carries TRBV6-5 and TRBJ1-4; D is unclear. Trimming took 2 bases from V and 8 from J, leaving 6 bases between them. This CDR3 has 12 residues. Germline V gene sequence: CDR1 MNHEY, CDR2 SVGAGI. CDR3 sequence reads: CASSYTTEKLFF. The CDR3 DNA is TGTGCCAGCAGTTACACCACGGAAAAACTGTTTTTT.

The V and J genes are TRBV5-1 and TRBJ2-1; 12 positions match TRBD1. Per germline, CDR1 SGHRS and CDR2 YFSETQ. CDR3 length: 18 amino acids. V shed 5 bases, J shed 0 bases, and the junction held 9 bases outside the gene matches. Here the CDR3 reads CASSSGTGGIDSYNEQFF. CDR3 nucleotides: TGCGCCAGCAGTTCCGGGACAGGGGGCATTGACTCCTACAATGAGCAGTTCTTC.

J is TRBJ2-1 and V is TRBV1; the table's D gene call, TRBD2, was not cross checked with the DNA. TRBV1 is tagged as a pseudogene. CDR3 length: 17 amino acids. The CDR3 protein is CTSSQPRLAGVGGEQFF. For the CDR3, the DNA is TGCACCAGCAGCCAACCTCGACTAGCGGGGGTTGGGGGTGAGCAGTTCTTC.